This is a list of T cell receptor beta chains from one sample in a study of blood T cell repertoires in COVID-19. Libraries were prepared by immunoSEQ multiplex PCR; TCRdb keeps only in-frame clonotypes and omits some of them. This repertoire shows approximately 50,000 clones, 82% found once; its top ten account for 11%. Specimen: peripheral blood. All receptors come from a man at least 80 years old with COVID-19, enrolled during active disease. Both conserved end residues are part of each CDR3. Fields, in order: J gene, V gene, clone size, D gene, CDR3 protein, CDR3 DNA. A D gene is named only where the DNA matches it firmly. Clone sizes are given selectively: once, few, many, or a class where the clone is expanded.

J: TRBJ2-5
V: TRBV7-3
size: .
D: .
CDR3: CASSLRGDLETQYF
DNA: TGTGCCAGCAGCTTAAGGGGGGACCTAGAGACCCAGTACTTC

J: TRBJ1-5
V: TRBV12-3/TRBV12-4
size: .
D: .
CDR3: CASTLEVQPQHF
DNA: TGTGCCAGCACACTCGAGGTGCAGCCCCAGCATTTT

J: TRBJ1-2
V: TRBV7-3
size: few
D: .
CDR3: CASSSRGDRYGYTF
DNA: TGTGCCAGCAGCTCCCGGGGGGATCGCTATGGCTACACCTTC

J: TRBJ1-4
V: TRBV2
size: .
D: .
CDR3: CASRGQGNEKLFF
DNA: TGTGCCAGCAGGGGTCAGGGGAACGAAAAACTGTTTTTT

J: TRBJ1-6
V: TRBV9
size: .
D: TRBD1
CDR3: CASSVNRGLNSPLHF
DNA: TGTGCCAGCAGCGTGAACAGGGGGCTTAACTCACCCCTCCACTTT

J: TRBJ1-5
V: TRBV12-3/TRBV12-4
size: .
D: .
CDR3: CASSYQNQPQHF
DNA: TGTGCCAGCAGTTACCAGAATCAGCCCCAGCATTTT

J: TRBJ1-1
V: TRBV24-1
size: .
D: .
CDR3: CATSDLRVWDTEAFF
DNA: TGTGCCACCAGTGATTTGCGGGTGTGGGACACTGAAGCTTTCTTT

J: TRBJ1-6
V: TRBV28
size: .
D: .
CDR3: CASRGDLGGSPLHF
DNA: TGTGCCAGCAGAGGAGATTTAGGGGGTTCACCCCTCCACTTT

J: TRBJ2-1
V: TRBV28
size: .
D: TRBD2
CDR3: CASSPHPISLAGGVEEQFF
DNA: TGTGCCAGCAGTCCTCACCCGATCTCACTAGCGGGGGGGGTCGAGGAGCAGTTCTTC

J: TRBJ1-2
V: TRBV25-1
size: .
D: .
CDR3: CASSGGAGGYTF
DNA: TGTGCCAGCAGTGGCGGGGCGGGTGGCTACACCTTC

J: TRBJ1-1
V: TRBV19
size: .
D: .
CDR3: CASSISNGGGTEAFF
DNA: TGTGCCAGTAGTATATCGAACGGGGGGGGCACTGAAGCTTTCTTT

J: TRBJ1-1
V: TRBV6-5
size: .
D: .
CDR3: CASSIRGNTEAFF
DNA: TGTGCCAGCAGCATCAGGGGGAACACTGAAGCTTTCTTT

J: TRBJ2-5
V: TRBV3-1/TRBV3-2
size: .
D: TRBD2
CDR3: CASSQRSGVVETQYF
DNA: TGTGCCAGCAGCCAGCGAAGCGGGGTGGTGGAGACCCAGTACTTC

J: TRBJ1-5
V: TRBV27
size: few
D: .
CDR3: CASSLQVGGSNQPQHF
DNA: TGTGCCAGCAGTCTACAGGTGGGGGGGAGCAATCAGCCCCAGCATTTT

J: TRBJ1-6
V: TRBV18
size: .
D: .
CDR3: CASSPQQGGNSPLHF
DNA: TGTGCCAGCTCACCACAACAGGGAGGGAATTCACCCCTCCACTTT

J: TRBJ1-1
V: TRBV28
size: .
D: .
CDR3: CASSFRVGVMNTEAFF
DNA: TGTGCCAGCAGTTTCAGGGTAGGGGTTATGAACACTGAAGCTTTCTTT

J: TRBJ1-2
V: TRBV7-2
size: .
D: .
CDR3: CASSPHEGFGYTF
DNA: TGTGCCAGCAGCCCACATGAGGGTTTTGGCTACACCTTC

J: TRBJ1-2
V: TRBV7-9
size: .
D: .
CDR3: CASSSQGPGYTF
DNA: TGTGCCAGCAGCTCACAGGGACCCGGCTACACCTTC

J: TRBJ2-3
V: TRBV20-1
size: .
D: TRBD2
CDR3: CSASPPAGLTDTQYF
DNA: TGCAGTGCTAGTCCCCCAGCGGGACTCACAGATACGCAGTATTTT

J: TRBJ2-3
V: TRBV6-5
size: .
D: .
CDR3: CAAGRGTDTQYF
DNA: TGTGCCGCTGGGCGGGGAACAGATACGCAGTATTTT

J: TRBJ1-2
V: TRBV5-6
size: .
D: .
CDR3: CASSIVQGLDYGYTF
DNA: TGTGCCAGCAGTATTGTTCAGGGGTTAGACTATGGCTACACCTTC

J: TRBJ2-7
V: TRBV6-6
size: once
D: .
CDR3: CASSPTSYEQYF
DNA: TGTGCCAGCAGTCCTACCTCATACGAGCAGTACTTC

J: TRBJ2-5
V: TRBV12-3/TRBV12-4
size: .
D: .
CDR3: CASTLERETQYF
DNA: TGTGCCAGCACTTTGGAGCGGGAGACCCAGTACTTC

J: TRBJ1-1
V: TRBV12-3/TRBV12-4
size: .
D: .
CDR3: CASSFQNTEAFF
DNA: TGTGCCAGCAGTTTCCAGAACACTGAAGCTTTCTTT

J: TRBJ2-1
V: TRBV7-6
size: .
D: TRBD2
CDR3: CASSLATSGGASYNEQFF
DNA: TGTGCCAGCAGCTTAGCGACTAGCGGGGGGGCTTCCTACAATGAGCAGTTCTTC

J: TRBJ1-1
V: TRBV27
size: once
D: TRBD1
CDR3: CASRGTGWNTEAFF
DNA: TGTGCCAGCAGGGGGACAGGGTGGAACACTGAAGCTTTCTTT

J: TRBJ2-5
V: TRBV6-5
size: .
D: TRBD2
CDR3: CASTLSGSETQYF
DNA: TGTGCCAGCACCCTTAGCGGGAGCGAGACCCAGTACTTC

J: TRBJ1-5
V: TRBV29-1
size: .
D: .
CDR3: CSVVERYGQPQHF
DNA: TGCAGCGTTGTCGAGAGATATGGTCAGCCCCAGCATTTT

J: TRBJ2-5
V: TRBV9
size: .
D: .
CDR3: CASSRNGLALETQYF
DNA: TGTGCCAGCAGCCGTAATGGGCTAGCGTTGGAGACCCAGTACTTC

J: TRBJ2-2
V: TRBV5-1
size: .
D: .
CDR3: CASSFYPEAGELFF
DNA: TGCGCCAGCAGCTTCTATCCCGAGGCCGGGGAGCTGTTTTTT

J: TRBJ1-4
V: TRBV11-3
size: once
D: .
CDR3: CASSRSGTNEKLFF
DNA: TGTGCCAGCAGCCGAAGCGGAACTAATGAAAAACTGTTTTTT

J: TRBJ1-4
V: TRBV12-3/TRBV12-4
size: .
D: TRBD1
CDR3: CASSFAGTGLFF
DNA: TGTGCCAGCAGTTTCGCCGGGACAGGGTTGTTTTTT

J: TRBJ1-1
V: TRBV27
size: .
D: TRBD1
CDR3: CASSYGDRDTEAFF
DNA: TGTGCCAGCAGTTATGGGGACAGGGACACTGAAGCTTTCTTT

J: TRBJ2-3
V: TRBV5-1
size: .
D: .
CDR3: CASSQSAVFTDTQYF
DNA: TGCGCCAGCTCGCAGAGCGCCGTTTTTACAGATACGCAGTATTTT

J: TRBJ2-3
V: TRBV4-3
size: .
D: TRBD2
CDR3: CASSQGPILAGGPGDTQYF
DNA: TGCGCCAGCAGCCAAGGTCCAATCCTAGCGGGAGGGCCGGGAGATACGCAGTATTTT

J: TRBJ2-1
V: TRBV5-4
size: .
D: TRBD2
CDR3: CASSSLAGGQSSYNEQFF
DNA: TGTGCCAGCAGCTCTCTAGCGGGGGGGCAAAGCTCCTACAATGAGCAGTTCTTC

J: TRBJ1-3
V: TRBV6-6
size: .
D: .
CDR3: CASSSFGSGNTIYF
DNA: TGTGCCAGCAGTTCCTTCGGCTCTGGAAACACCATATATTTT

J: TRBJ2-6
V: TRBV5-6
size: .
D: TRBD1
CDR3: CASSPGQVSGANVLTF
DNA: TGTGCCAGCAGCCCGGGACAGGTCTCTGGGGCCAACGTCCTGACTTTC

J: TRBJ1-1
V: TRBV5-1
size: .
D: .
CDR3: CASSFQGSTEAFF
DNA: TGCGCCAGCAGCTTTCAGGGGTCGACTGAAGCTTTCTTT

J: TRBJ2-5
V: TRBV9
size: once
D: .
CDR3: CASSVGASLVTQYF
DNA: TGTGCCAGCAGCGTAGGCGCTAGCCTGGTGACCCAGTACTTC

J: TRBJ2-2
V: TRBV6-2/TRBV6-3
size: .
D: TRBD2
CDR3: CASSEAGGGVGELFF
DNA: TGTGCCAGCAGCGAGGCGGGAGGAGGGGTCGGGGAGCTGTTTTTT

J: TRBJ2-2
V: TRBV11-2
size: once
D: TRBD2
CDR3: CASSPGLLLNTGELFF
DNA: TGTGCCAGCAGCCCGGGACTACTTCTCAACACCGGGGAGCTGTTTTTT

J: TRBJ1-1
V: TRBV18
size: .
D: .
CDR3: CASSPLSGWSEAFF
DNA: TGTGCCAGCTCACCACTCTCAGGGTGGAGTGAAGCTTTCTTT

J: TRBJ2-1
V: TRBV6-5
size: .
D: TRBD2
CDR3: CASSYPGLAGGEQFF
DNA: TGTGCCAGCAGTTACCCGGGACTAGCGGGGGGTGAGCAGTTCTTC

J: TRBJ2-1
V: TRBV3-1/TRBV3-2
size: .
D: TRBD1
CDR3: CASSQGQGNEQFF
DNA: TGTGCCAGCAGCCAGGGACAGGGCAATGAGCAGTTCTTC

J: TRBJ2-4
V: TRBV5-1
size: .
D: TRBD1
CDR3: CASSLQTGTKNIQYF
DNA: TGCGCCAGCAGCTTACAGACAGGGACCAAAAACATTCAGTACTTC

J: TRBJ2-7
V: TRBV7-2
size: few
D: TRBD2
CDR3: CASSLLGLAGGYEQYF
DNA: TGTGCCAGCAGCTTACTGGGACTAGCGGGGGGATACGAGCAGTACTTC

J: TRBJ1-2
V: TRBV28
size: .
D: .
CDR3: CASSPPDKNTGYTF
DNA: TGTGCCAGCAGTCCCCCGGACAAGAACACTGGCTACACCTTC